The 10 T cell receptor beta chains given below trace back to one sample, sequenced in a study of brain T cells in children with intractable seizures. Only in-frame clones appear in the TCRdb table, and some are missing; sequencing was by immunoSEQ multiplex PCR. The data hold 110,000 or so clones, with roughly 92% observed a single time. The sample here was peripheral blood, taken at surgery. The source is a boy in the first two years of life with hemimegalencephaly and intractable seizures.

The chain couples TRBV5-1 to TRBJ1-1; TRBD1 agrees at 7 bases. Trimming took 4 bases from V and 1 from J; bases not matched to a gene: 10. Germline values: CDR1 SGHRS, CDR2 YFSETQ. The CDR3 covers 16 residues. CDR3 bases: TGCGCCAGCAGCCCCGTGGCAGGGGGGGGGAACACTGAAGCTTTCTTT. Protein product: CASSPVAGGGNTEAFF.

V gene TRBV28 combines with J gene TRBJ2-3, with TRBD2 matching 7 bases. V was pared by 4 bases and J by 2 bases, with 9 bases of the junction left unmatched. The CDR3 totals 16 residues. Germline loops: CDR1 MDHEN, CDR2 SYDVKM. The CDR3 nucleotides read TGTGCCAGCAGTTCCAAGACTAGCATCTACACAGATACGCAGTATTTT. Amino acids: CASSSKTSIYTDTQYF.

The chain uses TRBV28 and TRBJ2-7; no clear D gene. Germline V gene lookup returns CDR1 MDHEN and CDR2 SYDVKM. This CDR3 contains 15 residues. Trimming stripped 2 bases from V and 2 bases from J, with 13 bases between. This chain's CDR3 is CASSLRPEAPYEQYF. The CDR3 nucleotides read TGTGCCAGCAGTTTAAGGCCAGAGGCTCCCTACGAGCAGTACTTC.

The chain uses TRBV24-1 and TRBJ2-1, with a tentative D call TRBD1 (5 bases). The CDR3 extends over 17 amino acids. CDR1 and CDR2 (germline): KGHDR, SFDVKD. Trimming took off 3 bases at V and 6 bases at J, with 20 bases between the two ends. CDR3 sequence (DNA): TGTGCCACCAGTGATCCCCCTGGGGCAGGACAACCCAATGAGCAGTTCTTC. This codes for CATSDPPGAGQPNEQFF.

This clone was counted a single time. The chain couples TRBV5-1 to TRBJ1-4, with D possibly matching TRBD1 (5 bases). CDR3 size: 15 residues. Germline values: CDR1 SGHRS, CDR2 YFSETQ. The V gene lost 0 bases and the J gene lost 7 bases, with 13 bases spanning the gap. CDR3 sequence reads: CASSLERGVGEKLFF. CDR3 in DNA: TGCGCCAGCAGCTTGGAGCGGGGGGTAGGTGAAAAACTGTTTTTT.

This sequence joins TRBV7-6 and TRBJ2-5, with TRBD2 matching 8 bases. The CDR3 totals 15 residues. Looked up from germline, CDR1 is SGHVS and CDR2 is FNYEAQ. The V gene end was trimmed by 5 bases and the J gene end by 3 bases; junction bases not matched to a gene: 8. The CDR3 nucleotides read TGTGCCAGCAGCCCCCGATTCGGGGGGGAAGAGACCCAGTACTTC. Translated: CASSPRFGGEETQYF.

The chain links TRBV5-1 to TRBJ1-6; D remains ambiguous. CDR1 is SGHRS, CDR2 YFSETQ, per germline. Trimming pared 1 base from V and 8 bases from J, leaving 10 bases between. The CDR3 length is 14 residues. DNA of the CDR3: TGCGCCAGCAGCTTGACTCACGGCGATTCACCCCTCCACTTT. It is translated as CASSLTHGDSPLHF.

The gene calls are TRBV28 and TRBJ2-7, with D perhaps matching TRBD1 (5 bases). This CDR3 spans 13 amino acids. Germline loops: CDR1 MDHEN, CDR2 SYDVKM. Trimming pared 2 bases from V and 3 bases from J, leaving 8 bases between. Here the CDR3 reads CASSLPQVYEQYF. CDR3 in DNA: TGTGCCAGCAGTTTACCACAGGTCTACGAGCAGTACTTC.

V and J are TRBV7-9 and TRBJ2-7, with 8 bases identical to TRBD1. The CDR3 has 13 residues. V was pared by 3 bases and J by 5 bases, with 3 bases of the junction left unmatched. Looked up from germline, CDR1 is SEHNR and CDR2 is FQNEAQ (reference sequence). The CDR3 spells CASSLPDRDEQYF. Written as DNA, the CDR3 is TGTGCCAGCAGCTTGCCGGACAGGGACGAGCAGTACTTC.

The CDR3 spells CASSGLRYEQYF. The CDR3 DNA reads as TGTGCCAGCTCGGGACTTCGCTACGAGCAGTACTTC. The chain carries TRBV7-9 and TRBJ2-7, with D possibly TRBD2 on 6 matching bases. Germline V lookup: CDR1 SEHNR, CDR2 FQNEAQ (reference sequence). The CDR3 loop spans 12 amino acids. The germline V and J ends were trimmed by 8 bases and 3 bases, with 11 bases remaining between them.